This TCR beta chain is drawn from a study of response to subunit inactivated influenza vaccine. Study outcomes and limitations: Few additional T cells are recruited per seasonal influenza vaccination, authors suggested.

TCRdb recomputed calls from the RT-PCR reads with MiXCR, one row per CDR3 protein. The table shows 550,000 to 600,000 distinct CDR3 sequences, with 12% occurring only once. This CDR3 is 15 amino acids long. Germline CDR1 is GTSNPN and CDR2 is SVGIG (reference sequence). Trimming pared 2 bases from V and 0 bases from J, leaving 13 bases between. As concerns this clonotype: Its antigen is not known.

This material consisted of PBMCs from blood, taken on the day of vaccination. The TCR originated in a man aged 50-60 years who received an inactivated influenza vaccine. The chain joins TRBV30 to TRBJ1-2; perhaps TRBD1 as D (6 bases). CDR3 sequence reads: CAWSIRGAANYGYTF. As DNA, the CDR3 is TGTGCCTGGAGTATCCGGGGGGCTGCTAACTATGGCTACACCTTC.